This T cell receptor (beta chain) was identified during a study of Tregs in tolerant kidney transplant recipients. Background on the study: Mixed chimerism was transient after nonmyeloablative marrow transplants from related graft donors.

Study findings and constraints: Biological reproducibility was not directly addressed in this study. Few patients were studied, so findings need validation in larger groups.

CD4+CD25+CD127- Tregs, CD4+CD25- non-Tregs, CD4 and CD8 cells were sorted. Comment on this clone: Its antigen is unknown. The CDR3 goes on 3 residues after the read ends, and that part is filled in from the germline J gene.

With 5 bases removed from V and 0 bases from J, the gap between germline ends came to 11 bases. The CDR3 contains 14 residues. The V gene's germline CDR1 is SEHNR and CDR2 FQNEAQ (reference sequence). Repertoires were generated with immunoSEQ multiplex PCR, while TCRdb's copy carries only in-frame clones and drops some. The sample features 30,000 or so clones, with 13% to 15% in its top ten. This sequence was found in a human donor who received a combined kidney and bone marrow transplant. Material: CD8+ T cells from blood, obtained before the transplant. The J gene is TRBJ2-7, the V gene TRBV7-9; D not certain. CDR3: CASSPGVISYEQYF. The sequenced part of the CDR3 DNA is TGTGCCAGCAGCCCAGGCGTCATCTCCTACGAG.